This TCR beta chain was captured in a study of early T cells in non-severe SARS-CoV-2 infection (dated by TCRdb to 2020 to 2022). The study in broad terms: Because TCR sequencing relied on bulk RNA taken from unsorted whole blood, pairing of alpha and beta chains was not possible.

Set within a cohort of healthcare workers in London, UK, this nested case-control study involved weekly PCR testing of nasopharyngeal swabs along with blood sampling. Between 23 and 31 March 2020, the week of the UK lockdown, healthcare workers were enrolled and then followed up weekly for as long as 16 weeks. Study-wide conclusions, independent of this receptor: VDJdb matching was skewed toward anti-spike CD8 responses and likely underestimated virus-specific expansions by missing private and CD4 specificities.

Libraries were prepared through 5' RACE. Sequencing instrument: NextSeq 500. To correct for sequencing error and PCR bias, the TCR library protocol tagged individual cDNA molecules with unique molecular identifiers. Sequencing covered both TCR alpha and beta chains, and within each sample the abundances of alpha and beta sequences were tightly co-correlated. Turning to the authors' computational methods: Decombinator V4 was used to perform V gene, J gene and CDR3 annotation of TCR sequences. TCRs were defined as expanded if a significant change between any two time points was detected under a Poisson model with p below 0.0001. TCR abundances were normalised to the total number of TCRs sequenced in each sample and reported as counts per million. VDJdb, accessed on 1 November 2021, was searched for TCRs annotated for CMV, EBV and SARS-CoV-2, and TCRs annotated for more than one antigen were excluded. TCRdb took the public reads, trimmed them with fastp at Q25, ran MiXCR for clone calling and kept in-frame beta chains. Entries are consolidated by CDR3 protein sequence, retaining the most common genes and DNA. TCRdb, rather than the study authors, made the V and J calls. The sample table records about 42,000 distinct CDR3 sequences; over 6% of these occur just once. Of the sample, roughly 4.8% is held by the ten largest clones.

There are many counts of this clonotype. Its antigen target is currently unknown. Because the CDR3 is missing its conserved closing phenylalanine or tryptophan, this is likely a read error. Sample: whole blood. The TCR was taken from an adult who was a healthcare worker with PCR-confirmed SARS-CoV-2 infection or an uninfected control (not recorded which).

The CDR3 amino acid sequence is: CASSWGTVSNEQFL. The DNA reads as follows: TGTGCCAGCAGCTGGGGGACAGTCTCCAATGAGCAGTTCCTC. The chain links TRBV5-6 with TRBJ2-1; 7 central bases correspond to TRBD1. The CDR3 has 14 residues if both end residues are counted. Only CDR3 DNA remains: 42 bases, in frame from the first base. The germline V gene supplies CDR1 SGHDT and CDR2 YYEEEE. V has 3 bases trimmed and J has 6 bases trimmed; junction bases matching no gene number 6.